These 17 T cell receptor beta chains share one sample of origin, sequenced in a study of response to subunit inactivated influenza vaccine. In TCRdb, the RT-PCR reads were re-called with MiXCR into one record per CDR3 protein. The table records about 310,000 distinct CDR3 sequences, 20% to 25% of them present only once. The sequencing here drew on PBMCs from blood, taken about 19 months after vaccination. The receptors here all came from a man between 50 and 75 years old who received an inactivated influenza vaccine.

This clonotype was detected a few times. This sequence joins TRBV2 and TRBJ2-5; D unresolved. Germline loops: CDR1 SNHLY, CDR2 FYNNEI. V lost 3 bases and J 5 bases, leaving 16 bases between the germline ends. The CDR3 extends over 15 amino acids. CDR3 loop: CASSDIVGARETQYF. The CDR3 DNA reads TGTGCCAGCAGTGATATCGTCGGAGCCCGGGAGACCCAGTACTTC.

The chain combines TRBV28 with TRBJ2-5, with D maybe TRBD1 (6 bases). The germline V and J ends were trimmed by 4 bases and 5 bases, with 17 bases remaining between them. The CDR3 length is 15 residues. Germline lookup yields CDR1 MDHEN and CDR2 SYDVKM. The CDR3 reads CASSSNRVVVETQYF. CDR3 DNA sequence: TGTGCCAGCAGTTCGAACAGGGTAGTGGTGGAGACCCAGTACTTC.

The rearrangement joins TRBV7-2 to TRBJ1-5, with D unresolved. The CDR3 length is 16 residues. Germline assignment: CDR1 SGHTA and CDR2 FQGNSA. The germline V and J ends were trimmed by 3 bases and 0 bases, with 12 bases remaining between them. The CDR3 loop is CASSLGQAYSNQPQHF. The CDR3 region has the DNA TGTGCCAGCAGCTTGGGCCAGGCGTATAGCAATCAGCCCCAGCATTTT. The full variable domain, rest sourced from reference TRBV7-2 and TRBJ1-5, is GAGVSQSPSNKVTEKGKDVELRCDPISGHTALYWYRQSLGQGLEFLIYFQGNSAPDKSGLPSDRFSAERTGGSVSTLTIQRTQQEDSAVYLCASSLGQAYSNQPQHFGDGTRLSIL.

This clonotype was counted a few times. V and J are TRBV7-2 and TRBJ1-5; 8 bases are shared with TRBD1. This CDR3 has 16 residues. J was trimmed by 3 bases and V by 2 bases; bases with no gene match: 6. Germline V gene lookup returns CDR1 SGHTA and CDR2 FQGNSA. CDR3 coding DNA: TGTGCCAGCAGCTTAATGGCAGGGGGCGTCAATCAGCCCCAGCATTTT. It codes for CASSLMAGGVNQPQHF.

V gene TRBV2 combines with J gene TRBJ1-2; D perhaps matches TRBD1 (5 bases). The CDR3 extends over 15 amino acids. V gave up 4 bases and J gave up 0 bases, with 12 bases separating them. Germline values: CDR1 SNHLY, CDR2 FYNNEI. The CDR3: CASSVDRRANYGYTF. DNA of the CDR3: TGTGCCAGCAGTGTAGACAGACGAGCTAACTATGGCTACACCTTC.

The V call is TRBV5-1, the J call TRBJ1-2, with TRBD1 identical over 11 bases. The germline V gene encodes CDR1 SGHRS and CDR2 YFSETQ. CDR3 length: 14 residues. The ends lost 2 bases at V and 7 bases at J; junction bases unmatched: 4. The CDR3: CASSFGQGAPGYTF. Here the CDR3 DNA reads TGCGCCAGCAGCTTCGGACAGGGGGCGCCTGGCTACACCTTC.

This clonotype has more than one count but fewer than ten. The chain carries TRBV28 and TRBJ2-7, with TRBD1 matching 7 bases. The J segment lost 2 bases and the V segment lost 4 bases, leaving 11 bases of the junction unmatched. The length of the CDR3 is 16 residues. Per the germline V gene, CDR1 is MDHEN and CDR2 is SYDVKM. Written as DNA, the CDR3 is TGTGCCAGCAGTTATAAAACAGGGGTCGCCACCTACGAGCAGTACTTC. Amino acid sequence: CASSYKTGVATYEQYF.

This clonotype appeared many times. V and J are TRBV5-1 and TRBJ1-3, with 9 positions matching TRBD1. The CDR3 loop spans 13 amino acids. V lost 7 bases and J lost 4; bases outside the gene matches: 3. CDR1 is SGHRS, CDR2 YFSETQ, per germline. Here the CDR3 reads CASRTGDGNTIYF. CDR3 bases: TGCGCCAGCCGGACAGGGGACGGAAACACCATATATTTT.

This clonotype was detected many times. V usage is TRBV5-1 and J usage is TRBJ1-2; 7 positions agree with TRBD1. Germline V gene sequence: CDR1 SGHRS, CDR2 YFSETQ. The CDR3 is 14 amino acids. The J segment lost 3 bases and the V segment lost 1 base, leaving 3 bases of the junction unmatched. CDR3 DNA: TGCGCCAGCAGCTTGACAGGACAGGACTATGGCTACACCTTC. Protein sequence: CASSLTGQDYGYTF.

The chain couples TRBV27 to TRBJ1-4, with D possibly matching TRBD1 (6 bases). V was pared by 2 bases and J by 8 bases, with 15 bases between. The germline V gene has CDR1 MNHEY and CDR2 SMNVEV (reference sequence). The CDR3 is made up of 15 amino acids. The CDR3 nucleotides read TGTGCCAGCAGTTTAACTTGGCAGGGGATAGAAAAACTGTTTTTT. Amino acids: CASSLTWQGIEKLFF.

This clonotype was counted only a few times. The chain is built from TRBV9 and TRBJ1-1; the match to TRBD1 covers 8 bases. CDR1 is SGDLS, CDR2 YYNGEE, per germline. Trimming cost V 0 bases and J 4 bases; bases outside gene matches: 2. This CDR3 is 14 amino acids long. CDR3 coding DNA: TGTGCCAGCAGCGTAGGACAGGGGCCCACTGAAGCTTTCTTT. Its protein is CASSVGQGPTEAFF.

V is TRBV4-1 and J is TRBJ2-7; tentatively, D is TRBD2 (6 bases). The CDR3 extends over 12 amino acids. V shed 4 bases and J shed 7 bases, with 11 bases lying between them. Germline V lookup: CDR1 MGHRA, CDR2 YSYEKL. DNA for the CDR3: TGCGCCAGCAGCCGAGATCGGGGGGAGCAGTACTTC. Translating it yields CASSRDRGEQYF.

This clonotype was found many times. The rearrangement links TRBV19 to TRBJ1-3, with 7 bases matching TRBD1. The germline CDR1 and CDR2 sequences are LNHDA and SQIVND (reference sequence). The CDR3 consists of 17 residues. J was trimmed by 2 bases and V by 4 bases; bases with no gene match: 11. DNA for the CDR3: TGTGCCAGTAGTACCGACAGGGAAGGAAGTACTGGAAACACCATATATTTT. It specifies CASSTDREGSTGNTIYF.

This chain links TRBV29-1 with TRBJ2-7, with D possibly being TRBD2 (6 bases). V shed 6 bases and J shed 0 bases, with 12 bases lying between them. CDR3 length: 13 amino acids. Germline V lookup: CDR1 SQVTM, CDR2 ANQGSEA. For the CDR3, the DNA is TGCAGCGTCATTCCGGGACTCTCCTACGAGCAGTACTTC. It specifies CSVIPGLSYEQYF.

The chain uses TRBV20-1 and TRBJ2-1; no definite D call. The CDR3 length is 11 residues. V was shortened by 1 base and J by 8 bases, with 6 bases between the two germline ends. From germline, CDR1 is DFQATT and CDR2 SNEGSKA (reference sequence). CDR3 residues: CSARGGDEQFF. CDR3 sequence (DNA): TGCAGTGCTAGAGGCGGCGATGAGCAGTTCTTC.

This clonotype was seen a handful of times. The CDR3 loop reads CATLDRDRNTIYF. In nucleotides, the CDR3 is TGTGCCACCCTTGACAGGGATCGGAACACCATATATTTT. The rearrangement links TRBV10-3 to TRBJ1-3, with TRBD1 identical over 7 bases. Germline V gene sequence: CDR1 ENHRY, CDR2 SYGVKD. The CDR3 loop spans 13 amino acids. Trimming at V came to 10 bases and at J to 7 bases, leaving 10 bases not matched to a gene.

The rearrangement uses TRBV7-2 and TRBJ2-5; D perhaps matches TRBD1 (5 bases). From germline, CDR1 is SGHTA and CDR2 FQGNSA. CDR3 size: 16 residues. With 2 bases removed from V and 0 bases from J, the gap between germline ends came to 13 bases. The CDR3 is CASSLWGGFDQETQYF. CDR3 sequence (DNA): TGTGCCAGCAGCTTATGGGGCGGATTCGACCAAGAGACCCAGTACTTC.